The clone carrying this TCR beta chain occurred many times. RNA transcripts were the template for amplifying TCR beta CDR3 regions. In the first-round RT-PCR of the TCR CDR3, the HTBI primer set was used. TCRdb used MiXCR to reprocess the multiplex PCR reads, holding one entry per CDR3 protein. The sample lists about 560,000 distinct CDR3 sequences; 16% were seen once. This specimen belongs to a study of T cells in Graves' hyperthyroidism and ophthalmopathy. The CDR3 sequence is 17 residues long. The germline V gene encodes CDR1 LGHDT and CDR2 YNNKEL (reference sequence). V gave up 2 bases and J gave up 3 bases, with 19 bases separating them. Stable Graves' hyperthyroidism meant no ophthalmopathy progression within 18 months. Every diagnosis used clinical symptoms, serum thyroxine and TRAb, thyroid ultrasound and orbital computed tomography.

The sequence was collected from a woman aged 18-29 years with Graves' hyperthyroidism. Sequenced: blood. The V gene is TRBV3-1, the J gene TRBJ1-2, with D tentatively TRBD1 (5 bases). DNA for the CDR3: TGTGCCAGCAGCCAATCCTCCCGAGGGGCGGGAGACTATGGCTACACCTTC. This sequence encodes CASSQSSRGAGDYGYTF.